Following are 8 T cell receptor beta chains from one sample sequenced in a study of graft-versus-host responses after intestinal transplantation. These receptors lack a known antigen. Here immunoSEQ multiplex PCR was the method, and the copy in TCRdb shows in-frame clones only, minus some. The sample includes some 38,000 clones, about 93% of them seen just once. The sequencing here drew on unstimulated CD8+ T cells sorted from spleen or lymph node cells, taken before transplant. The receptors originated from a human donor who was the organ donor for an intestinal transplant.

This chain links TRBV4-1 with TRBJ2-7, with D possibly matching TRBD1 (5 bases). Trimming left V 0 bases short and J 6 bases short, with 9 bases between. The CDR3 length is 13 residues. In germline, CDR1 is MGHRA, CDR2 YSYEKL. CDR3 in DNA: TGCGCCAGCAGCCAAGACCCAGGGCCCGAGCAGTACTTC. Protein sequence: CASSQDPGPEQYF.

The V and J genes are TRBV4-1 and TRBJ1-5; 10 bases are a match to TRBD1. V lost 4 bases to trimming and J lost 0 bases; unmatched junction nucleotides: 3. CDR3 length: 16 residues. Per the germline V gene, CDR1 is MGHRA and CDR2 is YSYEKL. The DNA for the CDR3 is TGCGCCAGCAGCCCCGGGACAGGGGTTAGCAATCAGCCCCAGCATTTT. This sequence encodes CASSPGTGVSNQPQHF.

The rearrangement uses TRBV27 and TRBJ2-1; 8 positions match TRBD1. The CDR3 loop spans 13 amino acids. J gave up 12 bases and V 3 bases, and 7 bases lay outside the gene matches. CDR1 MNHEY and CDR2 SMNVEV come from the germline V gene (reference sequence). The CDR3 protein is CASSLGLTGGQFF. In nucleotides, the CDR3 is TGTGCCAGCAGTTTGGGGCTCACAGGGGGGCAGTTCTTC.

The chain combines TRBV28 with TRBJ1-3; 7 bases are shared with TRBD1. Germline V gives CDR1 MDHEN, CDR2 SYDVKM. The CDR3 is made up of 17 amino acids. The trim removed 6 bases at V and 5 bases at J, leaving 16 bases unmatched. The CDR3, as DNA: TGTGCCAGCAGCCAGACCCGACAGGGACCTAATAGAAACACCATATATTTT. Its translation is CASSQTRQGPNRNTIYF. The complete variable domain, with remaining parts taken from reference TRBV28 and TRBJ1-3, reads DVKVTQSSRYLVKRTGEKVFLECVQDMDHENMFWYRQDPGLGLRLIYFSYDVKMKEKGDIPEGYSVSREKKERFSLILESASTNQTSMYLCASSQTRQGPNRNTIYFGEGSWLTVV.

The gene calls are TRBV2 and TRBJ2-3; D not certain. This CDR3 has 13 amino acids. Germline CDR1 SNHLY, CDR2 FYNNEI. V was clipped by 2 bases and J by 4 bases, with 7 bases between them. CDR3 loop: CASSEIRSDTQYF. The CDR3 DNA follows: TGTGCCAGCAGTGAAATTAGGTCAGATACGCAGTATTTT.

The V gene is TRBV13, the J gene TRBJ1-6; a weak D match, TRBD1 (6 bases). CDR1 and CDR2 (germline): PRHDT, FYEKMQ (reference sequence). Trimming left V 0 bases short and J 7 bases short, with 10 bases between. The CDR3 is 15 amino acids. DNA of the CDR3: TGTGCCAGCAGCTTAGGGTACAGGGCAAATTCACCCCTCCACTTT. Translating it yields CASSLGYRANSPLHF.

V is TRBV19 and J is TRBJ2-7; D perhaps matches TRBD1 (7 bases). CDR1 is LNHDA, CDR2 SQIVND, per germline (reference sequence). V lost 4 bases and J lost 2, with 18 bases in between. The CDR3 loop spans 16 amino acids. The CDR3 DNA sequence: TGTGCCAGTAGTAACCTGGCGGGACAGCCGACCTACGAGCAGTACTTC. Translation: CASSNLAGQPTYEQYF.

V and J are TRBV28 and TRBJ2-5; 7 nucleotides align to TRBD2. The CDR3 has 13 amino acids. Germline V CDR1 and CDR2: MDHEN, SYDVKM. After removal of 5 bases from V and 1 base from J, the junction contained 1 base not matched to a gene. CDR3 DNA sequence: TGTGCCAGCAGTCTAGCGGTCCAAGAGACCCAGTACTTC. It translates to CASSLAVQETQYF. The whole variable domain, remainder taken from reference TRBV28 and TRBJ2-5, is DVKVTQSSRYLVKRTGEKVFLECVQDMDHENMFWYRQDPGLGLRLIYFSYDVKMKEKGDIPEGYSVSREKKERFSLILESASTNQTSMYLCASSLAVQETQYFGPGTRLLVL.